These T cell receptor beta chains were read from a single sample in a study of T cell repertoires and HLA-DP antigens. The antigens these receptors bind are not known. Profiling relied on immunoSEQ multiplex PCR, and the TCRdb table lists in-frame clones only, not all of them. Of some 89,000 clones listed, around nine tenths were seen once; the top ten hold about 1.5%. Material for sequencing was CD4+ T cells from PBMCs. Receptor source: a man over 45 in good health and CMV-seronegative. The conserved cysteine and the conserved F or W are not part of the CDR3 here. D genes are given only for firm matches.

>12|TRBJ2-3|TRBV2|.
ATAGTPNTDTQY
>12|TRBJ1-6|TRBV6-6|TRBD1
ASNPGQHNSPLH
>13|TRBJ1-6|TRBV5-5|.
ASRPGGLSSSPLH
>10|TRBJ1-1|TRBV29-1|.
SAGTSNTEAF
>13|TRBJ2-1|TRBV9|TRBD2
ASTKGTSGGYEQF
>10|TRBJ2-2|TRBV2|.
ASRKEKRELF
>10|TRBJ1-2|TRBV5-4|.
ASSLDDYGYT
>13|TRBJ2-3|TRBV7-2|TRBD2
ASSILASKADTQY
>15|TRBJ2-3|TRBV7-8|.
ASSLGRAGIVADTQY
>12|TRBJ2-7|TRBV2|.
ASRATGPRYEQY
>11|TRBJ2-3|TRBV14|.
ASSQPVTDTQY
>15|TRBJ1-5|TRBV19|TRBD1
ASSIETGGKVNQPQH
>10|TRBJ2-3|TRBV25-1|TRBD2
ASTIGGGTQY
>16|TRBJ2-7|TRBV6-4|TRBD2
ASSHRGTRHQENYEQY
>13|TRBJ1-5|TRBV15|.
ATRKEGELLSPQH
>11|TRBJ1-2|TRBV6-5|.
ASNRGRSYGYT
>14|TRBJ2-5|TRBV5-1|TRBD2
ASSAGLAGPGGTQY
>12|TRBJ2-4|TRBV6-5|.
ASSKRGAKNIQY
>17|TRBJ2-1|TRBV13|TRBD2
ASSFQASGRAGSYNEQF
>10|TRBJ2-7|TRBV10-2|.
ASSRDGYEQY
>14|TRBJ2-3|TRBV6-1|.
ASSEYRVLRTDTQY
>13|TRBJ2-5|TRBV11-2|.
ASSLDIGLGETQY
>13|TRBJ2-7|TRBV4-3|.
ASSQDFRVGYEQY
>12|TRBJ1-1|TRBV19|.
ASSIAGRGTEAF